The 32 T cell receptor beta chains in this list originate from one sample, sequenced in a study of tissue T cells after allogeneic stem cell transplantation. Method: immunoSEQ multiplex PCR; TCRdb's copy keeps in-frame clones and lacks some. Altogether around 51,000 clones are present, about 73% being singletons, with the ten largest covering around 0.52%. Material: sorted cells pooled from one or two spleens. The receptors stem from a pool of C57BL/6 mice in good health.

As concerns this clone: Gene names and germline refer to mouse. Coverage ceases 1 residue before the CDR3 finishes, and the germline J gene fills in the end. The rearrangement links TRBV5 to TRBJ2-4; D not resolved. CDR1 and CDR2 (germline): LGHNA, YNLKQL (reference sequence). CDR3 length: 15 residues. V lost 0 bases and J lost 1, with 8 bases in between. The CDR3 bases that were read are TGTGCCAGCAGCCAAGACAGAGGCCGTCAAAACACCTTGTAC. Translation gives CASSQDRGRQNTLY. The full CDR3 protein reads CASSQDRGRQNTLYF.

The count of this clone is one. Any gene name here is a mouse gene name. The read terminates 1 residue ahead of where the CDR3 ends, so the germline J gene completes it. This chain connects TRBV13-2 to TRBJ2-2; 13 bases are shared with TRBD2. Trimming took 5 bases from V and 4 from J; bases not matched to a gene: 8. CDR1 NNHNN and CDR2 SYGAGS come from the germline V gene (reference sequence). The CDR3 has 17 residues. CDR3 protein: CASGLDWGGASTGQLYF. The sequenced CDR3 bases are TGTGCCAGCGGCTTGGACTGGGGGGGCGCGTCCACCGGGCAGCTCTAC.

For this clone: Genes and germline are mouse. The read ends 1 residue before the CDR3 terminus; that terminus is restored from the germline J gene. The chain couples TRBV13-3 to TRBJ2-7; 7 positions match TRBD1. Trimming took 4 bases from V and 7 from J; bases not matched to a gene: 8. CDR1 NNHDY and CDR2 SYVADS come from the germline V gene. The CDR3 covers 13 residues. CDR3 DNA, as far as it was read: TGTGCCAGCAGTTGGGACAGAACGGGGGAACAGTAC. Amino acid sequence: CASSWDRTGEQY. The whole CDR3 protein reads CASSWDRTGEQYF.

This clone appeared once. Any gene name here is a mouse gene name. The read ends 1 residue shy of where the CDR3 ends; the end is completed using the germline J gene. The chain carries TRBV16 and TRBJ1-3; D gene ambiguous. CDR1 is SGHSA and CDR2 is FRNQAP in the germline V gene. CDR3 length: 12 amino acids. V lost 3 bases to trimming and J lost 11 bases, with 11 bases between them. CDR3 bases read: TGTGCAAGCAGCTTCACGGTTAATGCGCTCTAT. Translating it yields CASSFTVNALY. The full CDR3 protein is CASSFTVNALYF.

This clone was found a few times. Germline and genes here are mouse. The read is 1 residue too short to cover the CDR3 end, so that end is filled in from the germline J gene. V gene TRBV31 combines with J gene TRBJ2-1; 8 bases match TRBD2. CDR3 length: 13 residues. V shed 1 base, J shed 7 bases, and the junction held 3 bases outside the gene matches. CDR1 is GKSSPN and CDR2 is SITVG in the germline V gene. CDR3 amino acids: CAWSPGGRAEQFF. The DNA read from the CDR3 is TGTGCCTGGAGTCCGGGGGGGCGAGCTGAGCAGTTC.

A remark on this clone: The gene names here belong to mouse. Partial CDR3 DNA: TGTGCCAGCGGTGATGACTCCGACTACACC. It yields the protein CASGDDSDYT. The complete CDR3 protein is CASGDDSDYTF. The chain couples TRBV13-2 to TRBJ1-2, with D unclear. The read is 1 residue too short to cover the CDR3 end, so that end is filled in from the germline J gene. Germline CDR1 NNHNN, CDR2 SYGAGS (reference sequence). Deletions cut 0 bases from V and 3 bases from J, with 0 bases between. This CDR3 contains 11 residues.

As concerns this clone: Gene names are the mouse ones. The read gets to within 1 residue of the CDR3 end, and the germline J gene fills in the rest. This chain connects TRBV20 to TRBJ1-1, with D possibly matching TRBD1 (5 bases). This CDR3 region has 13 residues. Germline V gene lookup returns CDR1 GFQATS and CDR2 STVNSAI. V was trimmed by 0 bases and J by 3 bases, leaving 8 bases between them. The covered CDR3 bases are TGTGGTGCTAGGGACGGGGGGTACACAGAAGTCTTC. It translates to CGARDGGYTEVF. In full, the CDR3 is CGARDGGYTEVFF.

Concerning this clone: Gene names are mouse gene names. The CDR3 end falls 1 residue outside the read, so it is completed with the germline J gene. This chain links TRBV15 with TRBJ1-2, with 10 nucleotides matching TRBD1. The CDR3 totals 13 residues. The trim removed 8 bases at V and 3 bases at J, leaving 3 bases unmatched. Germline lookup yields CDR1 SGHND and CDR2 FRSKSL. The sequenced CDR3 bases are TGTGCCAGCCAGACAGGGGGCGACTCCGACTACACC. Amino acid sequence: CASQTGGDSDYT. The entire CDR3 protein is CASQTGGDSDYTF.

As regards this clone: Gene names refer to mouse genes. The sequence runs out 1 residue before the end of the CDR3; the remainder is reconstructed from the germline J gene. V is TRBV19 and J is TRBJ1-3; tentative D call: TRBD1 (6 bases). This CDR3 has 14 residues. Germline loops: CDR1 FNHDT, CDR2 SITEND (reference sequence). Deletions cut 6 bases from V and 0 bases from J, with 10 bases between. The CDR3: CASTLGGSGNTLYF. The CDR3 bases that were read are TGTGCCAGCACCCTAGGGGGTTCTGGAAATACGCTCTAT.

Note on this clone: Gene names denote mouse genes. The observed sequence ends 1 residue before the CDR3 terminus, with the missing tail filled in from the germline J gene. The V and J genes are TRBV4 and TRBJ2-5; 12 nucleotides agree with TRBD2. The CDR3 runs to 16 residues. The V and J ends lost 6 bases and 2 bases, in that order; junction bases with no gene match: 6. CDR1 LGHDT and CDR2 YNNKQL come from the germline V gene (reference sequence). The CDR3: CASRDGTGGLQDTQYF. The part of the CDR3 DNA that was read is TGTGCCAGCAGGGACGGGACTGGGGGGCTCCAAGACACCCAGTAC.

For this clone: Any gene name here is a mouse gene name. The read falls 1 residue short of the CDR3 end, and the missing part is taken from the germline J gene. The V call is TRBV13-2, the J call TRBJ2-4; 7 nucleotides agree with TRBD2. This CDR3 region has 14 residues. Trimming removed 3 bases from V and 4 bases from J; junction bases left unmatched: 5. Germline loops: CDR1 NNHNN, CDR2 SYGAGS (reference sequence). The CDR3: CASGGWGRENTLYF. The part of the CDR3 DNA that was read is TGTGCCAGCGGTGGCTGGGGGAGGGAAAACACCTTGTAC.

This clone was detected a few times. Mouse germline and gene names are used. Read sequence stops 1 residue before the CDR3 end, and the germline J gene provides the missing end. This chain uses TRBV31 with TRBJ1-2; D remains ambiguous. The V gene's germline CDR1 is GKSSPN and CDR2 SITVG. Trimming pared 1 base from V and 0 bases from J, leaving 6 bases between. This CDR3 is built from 13 residues. Incomplete CDR3 DNA: TGTGCCTGGAGTCGGGGTGCAAACTCCGACTACACC. Protein sequence: CAWSRGANSDYT. The whole CDR3 protein is CAWSRGANSDYTF.

About this clone: Gene and germline names: mouse. The DNA ends 1 residue before the CDR3 does, and the rest of the CDR3 is filled in from the germline J gene. The chain links TRBV21 to TRBJ1-2; tentative D call: TRBD1 (6 bases). TRBV21 is recorded as an ORF, its role being uncertain. The CDR3 sequence is 16 residues long. V was clipped by 0 bases and J by 2 bases, with 13 bases between them. CDR3 DNA (partial): TGTGCTAGCAGTCAATCAAGAACAGGGAAGAACTCCGACTACACC. It translates to CASSQSRTGKNSDYT. The whole CDR3 protein reads CASSQSRTGKNSDYTF.

With respect to this clone: Gene names refer to mouse genes. The read terminates 1 residue before the CDR3 end, so the remaining end is supplied by the germline J gene. The rearrangement links TRBV12-2 to TRBJ2-7; D is tentatively TRBD1 or TRBD2 (5 bases each). The CDR3 spans 12 residues. The germline V gene encodes CDR1 SGHLS and CDR2 HYDKME. V gave up 0 bases and J gave up 6 bases, with 8 bases separating them. The sequenced CDR3 bases are TGTGCCAGCTCTCTCGGGGGTCCTGAACAGTAC. This sequence encodes CASSLGGPEQY. The whole CDR3 region reads CASSLGGPEQYF.

Comments on this clone: The gene names given are mouse names. The CDR3 end is not reached by the read, which stops 1 residue before it; the germline J gene fills it in. The rearrangement joins TRBV16 to TRBJ2-2; D gene ambiguous. Germline V CDR1 and CDR2: SGHSA, FRNQAP. Trimming shortened V by 0 bases and J by 5 bases, and 7 bases separated the two germline ends. This CDR3 is 14 amino acids long. The CDR3 bases that were read are TGTGCAAGCAGCTTAGATCGGCGGACCGGGCAGCTCTAC. It yields the protein CASSLDRRTGQLY. The entire CDR3 protein reads CASSLDRRTGQLYF.

In the case of this clone: The germline and genes are mouse ones. With the read ending 1 residue before the CDR3 end, the germline J gene is used to fill in that end. J is TRBJ1-4 and V is TRBV19, with TRBD1 matching over 10 bases. Germline loops: CDR1 FNHDT, CDR2 SITEND (reference sequence). The junction had 6 bases not matched to a gene; V was cut back by 5 bases and J by 2 bases. CDR3 length: 16 amino acids. CDR3 region: CASSGDRGGSNERLFF. The covered CDR3 bases are TGTGCCAGCAGCGGGGACAGGGGTGGGTCCAACGAAAGATTATTT.

Comments on this clone: Genes and germline are mouse. The read ends 1 residue early relative to the CDR3; the germline J gene fills the gap. This chain connects TRBV1 to TRBJ2-7, with TRBD1 as a possible D gene (6 bases). From germline, CDR1 is NSQYPW and CDR2 LRSPGD (reference sequence). The CDR3 totals 12 residues. The V and J ends lost 4 bases and 4 bases respectively, with 8 bases between them. CDR3 DNA (partial): TGCACCTGCAGTGGGACAGAATATGAACAGTAC. Translation: CTCSGTEYEQY. The complete CDR3 protein is CTCSGTEYEQYF.

As regards this clone: Genes here carry mouse names. The read ends 1 residue before the CDR3 terminus; that terminus is restored from the germline J gene. The chain combines TRBV12-2 with TRBJ2-1; D may be TRBD2 (6 bases). The V gene's germline CDR1 is SGHLS and CDR2 HYDKME. Trimming left V 0 bases short and J 3 bases short, with 8 bases between. The CDR3 spans 14 residues. The sequenced part of the CDR3 DNA is TGTGCCAGCTCTCTCTGGGGGATCTATGCTGAGCAGTTC. Amino acids: CASSLWGIYAEQF. The CDR3 reads in full as CASSLWGIYAEQFF. The complete variable domain, with remaining parts taken from reference TRBV12-2 and TRBJ2-1, reads NSGVVQSPRYIIKGKGERSILKCIPISGHLSVAWYQQTQGQELKFFIQHYDKMERDKGNLPSRFSVQQFDDYHSEMNMSALELEDSAVYFCASSLWGIYAEQFFGPGTRLTVL.

Worth noting for this clone: Genes and germline are mouse. The read ends 1 residue shy of where the CDR3 ends; the end is completed using the germline J gene. V is TRBV1 and J is TRBJ2-5; 10 bases align to TRBD2. Trimming removed 3 bases from V and 10 bases from J; junction bases left unmatched: 7. The germline V gene has CDR1 NSQYPW and CDR2 LRSPGD (reference sequence). This CDR3 is 14 amino acids long. The CDR3 sequence is CTCSADWGPTAQYF. CDR3 bases read: TGCACCTGCAGTGCGGACTGGGGGCCTACCGCCCAGTAC.

Remarks on this clone: The germline and genes are mouse ones. The missing CDR3 end, 1 residue past where the read stops, is filled in from the germline J gene. The V gene is TRBV31, the J gene TRBJ1-3; 10 nucleotides agree with TRBD1. There are 15 residues in the CDR3. The germline gives CDR1 GKSSPN, CDR2 SITVG. Losses at the gene ends were 1 base for V and 3 bases for J; bases not matched to a gene: 3. The covered CDR3 bases are TGTGCCTGGAGTCCGACAGGGGGCTTTGGAAATACGCTCTAT. Translated: CAWSPTGGFGNTLY. The whole CDR3 is CAWSPTGGFGNTLYF.

Turning to this clone: Mouse gene names apply. The CDR3 end lies 1 residue beyond the end of the read and is filled in from the germline J gene. The chain is built from TRBV29 and TRBJ2-5; 8 bases are shared with TRBD1. Germline V gives CDR1 MSHET, CDR2 SYDVDS. CDR3 length: 16 residues. J lost 2 bases, V lost 1 base, and 5 bases had no gene match. Partial CDR3 DNA: TGTGCTAGCAGTTTATTCCTCAGGGGGCGCCAAGACACCCAGTAC. Translation: CASSLFLRGRQDTQY. The complete CDR3 sequence is CASSLFLRGRQDTQYF.

Notes on this clone: Mouse gene names and germline throughout. The CDR3 DNA, read in part, is TGTGCCAGCAGCTACGGACTGGGGGCTAGTCAAAACACCTTGTAC. It yields the protein CASSYGLGASQNTLY. The complete CDR3 protein is CASSYGLGASQNTLYF. V is TRBV4 and J is TRBJ2-4, with TRBD2 matching over 10 bases. Sequencing ends 1 residue short of the CDR3 end; the germline J gene provides the rest. Per the germline V gene, CDR1 is LGHDT and CDR2 is YNNKQL (reference sequence). CDR3 length: 16 residues. The V segment lost 3 bases and the J segment 0 bases; nucleotides outside the gene matches: 3.

Regarding this clone: A read error may be the cause here, since a much bigger clone is one base away. Gene names and germline refer to mouse. The CDR3 end lies 1 residue beyond the end of the read and is filled in from the germline J gene. Additional DNA sequences in this sample encode the identical CDR3. The rearrangement joins TRBV4 to TRBJ2-7; D call uncertain. The V gene's germline CDR1 is LGHDT and CDR2 YNNKQL (reference sequence). V lost 5 bases and J 0 bases, leaving 5 bases between the germline ends. CDR3 length: 12 amino acids. This chain's CDR3 is CASSPSSYEQYF. The sequenced CDR3 bases are TGTGCCAGCAGCCCAAGCTCCTATGAACAGTAC.

With respect to this clone: The genes are named according to mouse. The sequenced fragment ends 1 residue before the CDR3 boundary, so the rest is inferred from the germline J gene. V is TRBV13-3 and J is TRBJ2-5; D gene uncertain. This CDR3 contains 12 residues. CDR1 and CDR2 from the germline V gene are NNHDY and SYVADS. The germline V and J ends were trimmed by 1 base and 5 bases, with 5 bases remaining between them. The CDR3 sequence is CASSDKADTQYF. Partial CDR3 DNA: TGTGCCAGCAGTGATAAGGCAGACACCCAGTAC.

Remarks on this clone: Genes here carry mouse names. The CDR3 is cut off 1 residue early in the read; its end comes from the germline J gene. The chain has TRBV5 and TRBJ2-1; TRBD2 aligns across 8 bases. This CDR3 contains 15 residues. Trimming took 3 bases from V and 3 from J; bases not matched to a gene: 4. Germline-derived CDR1 and CDR2 are LGHNA and YNLKQL (reference sequence). The CDR3 protein is CASSQLGGGYAEQFF. The part of the CDR3 DNA that was read is TGTGCCAGCAGCCAGTTGGGGGGGGGCTATGCTGAGCAGTTC.

As regards this clone: Gene labels here are mouse ones. The read terminates 1 residue ahead of where the CDR3 ends, so the germline J gene completes it. The J gene is TRBJ1-6, the V gene TRBV13-2, with 7 bases lining up with TRBD1. TRBJ1-6 is sorted into the ORF group, with uncertain function. This CDR3 comprises 17 residues. Per the germline V gene, CDR1 is NNHNN and CDR2 is SYGAGS (reference sequence). V was clipped by 1 base and J by 0 bases; unmatched bases: 4. The CDR3 is CASGDSRGDSYNSPLYF. CDR3 DNA (partial): TGTGCCAGCGGTGATAGCAGGGGGGATTCCTATAATTCGCCCCTCTAC.

Regarding this clone: Gene names and germline match the mouse. The read terminates 1 residue before the CDR3 end, so the remaining end is supplied by the germline J gene. This chain uses TRBV31 with TRBJ2-7; no clear D gene. Germline V CDR1 and CDR2: GKSSPN, SITVG. V was trimmed by 0 bases and J by 4 bases, leaving 16 bases between them. The length of the CDR3 is 15 residues. The covered CDR3 bases are TGTGCCTGGAGTCTTCCTTGGGAGGGCGCTTATGAACAGTAC. Translating gives CAWSLPWEGAYEQY. From start to end, the CDR3 is CAWSLPWEGAYEQYF.

As regards this clone: Genes and germline are mouse. The read finishes 1 residue shy of the CDR3 end, and the germline J gene is used to complete it. V usage is TRBV13-2 and J usage is TRBJ2-5, with unresolved D. Germline CDR1 NNHNN, CDR2 SYGAGS (reference sequence). Trimming removed 3 bases from V and 5 bases from J, with 7 bases in between. The CDR3 length is 12 residues. Here the CDR3 reads CASGAGRDTQYF. CDR3 DNA, as far as it was read: TGTGCCAGCGGTGCCGGGAGAGACACCCAGTAC.

Worth noting for this clone: Gene names are mouse gene names. The read halts 1 residue ahead of the CDR3 end, with the missing end drawn from the germline J gene. V usage is TRBV20 and J usage is TRBJ1-2; D not certain. Germline-derived CDR1 and CDR2 are GFQATS and STVNSAI. CDR3 length equals 11 residues. Trimming took off 5 bases at V and 2 bases at J, with 6 bases between the two ends. This CDR3 is CGAPSNSDYTF. The part of the CDR3 DNA that was read is TGTGGTGCTCCCTCCAACTCCGACTACACC.

On this clone itself: Genes here carry mouse names. Read coverage stops 1 residue before the CDR3 terminus; the germline J gene supplies the remainder. V usage is TRBV31 and J usage is TRBJ1-3, with 7 bases aligning to TRBD1. V gave up 0 bases and J gave up 2 bases; unmatched junction bases: 4. The CDR3 length is 15 residues. Germline V CDR1 and CDR2: GKSSPN, SITVG. The CDR3 bases that were read are TGTGCCTGGAGTCTAGAGGGGGCGCCTGGAAATACGCTCTAT. Translation gives CAWSLEGAPGNTLY. In full, the CDR3 reads CAWSLEGAPGNTLYF.

Concerning this clone itself: Mouse gene names and germline throughout. The CDR3 extends 1 residue past the end of the read, so its final part is completed from the germline J gene. Different DNA sequences within this sample yield the same CDR3. The chain couples TRBV19 to TRBJ2-7; D is perhaps TRBD1 (5 bases). Germline assignment: CDR1 FNHDT and CDR2 SITEND (reference sequence). The CDR3 has 14 residues. Trimming took 0 bases from V and 0 from J, leaving 7 bases between them. The CDR3 here is CASSIGQSSYEQYF. The DNA read from the CDR3 is TGTGCCAGCAGTATAGGACAGAGCTCCTATGAACAGTAC.

As concerns this clone: All gene names here are mouse names. The read halts 1 residue ahead of the CDR3 end, with the missing end drawn from the germline J gene. This chain connects TRBV3 to TRBJ1-4; 7 bases map to TRBD1. Germline V lookup: CDR1 SNHLY, CDR2 FYNGKV (reference sequence). J gave up 7 bases and V 1 base, and 3 bases lay outside the gene matches. The CDR3 loop spans 14 amino acids. The CDR3 reads CASSLEGAAERLFF. The covered CDR3 bases are TGTGCCAGCAGCTTAGAGGGGGCAGCCGAAAGATTATTT. The full variable domain, with the rest looked up from reference TRBV3 and TRBJ1-4, is GPKVLQIPSHQIIDMGQMVTLNCDPVSNHLYFYWYKQILGQQMEFLVNFYNGKVMEKSKLFKDQFSVERPDGSYFTLKIQPTALEDSAVYFCASSLEGAAERLFFGHGTKLSVL.